The T cell receptor beta chain described here comes from a study of read filtering for tumor transcriptome and immune sequencing. From about 400 ng of RNA, a library with molecular barcoded alpha/delta and beta/gamma adaptors was made. Each CDR3 protein gets one entry after TCRdb re-called the reads with MiXCR. The sample includes some 120,000 distinct CDR3 sequences, around 13% seen only once; the top ten take 9.5% to 12%. Trimming stripped 2 bases from V and 3 bases from J, with 10 bases between. The length of the CDR3 is 15 residues. Germline assignment: CDR1 SGHVS and CDR2 FQNEAQ. This clonotype occurred many times.

The chain is built from TRBV7-8 and TRBJ1-4, with D perhaps matching TRBD1 (5 bases). Sequencing was carried out using a population of CD138-negative cells sorted from bone marrow. The sequence derives from a donor aged 40 or older with multiple myeloma. CDR3 loop: CASSLWKGPNEKLFF. The CDR3 region has the DNA TGTGCCAGCAGCTTATGGAAGGGACCTAATGAAAAACTGTTTTTT.